This TCR beta chain is drawn from a study of T and B cells in COVID-19 patients (dated by TCRdb to the early 2020s). Notes on the research overall: In this study, adaptive immunity was profiled in COVID-19 patients who either had active infection or had recovered, using TRB and IGH repertoire sequencing of peripheral blood. Over 8 million TCR sequences were analysed from a TCR and BCR sequence repository that comprised over 35 patients and 55 to 75 time points. The recovered cohort had a median age of around 30 years, compared with approximately 70 years in the active-infection cohort. Of the roughly 20 patients in the active-infection cohort, about eleven were critically ill and needed mechanical ventilation or ECMO. Because samples were available both during active disease and after recovery, a couple of patients were counted in both the recovered and the active cohorts. Up to roughly 10 follow-up blood samples were collected per patient, with some samples spanning different disease stages in the same individual. In the active-infection cohort, nine tenths of the roughly 20 patients had comorbidities linked to unfavorable COVID-19 outcome. Repertoire analyses used an age-matched reference group of roughly 39 healthy donors who were negative for COVID-19 antibodies as the comparison. A recovered cohort comprised some 18 patients contributing approximately 22 samples, mostly after mild to moderate COVID-19 managed as outpatients.

TRB repertoires were amplified using about 230-500 ng of genomic DNA isolated from blood. On the study overall, not on this receptor specifically: Prospective validation of the reported TCR clusters was stated to be required before clinical use. Few blood samples were available from mildly ill patients while symptoms were present, and early samples from severe cases were likewise scarce. In active COVID-19, TRB repertoires were highly clonal, while at recovery, diversity and richness increased above the levels seen in healthy donors. Strongly skewed TRBV/TRBJ gene usage was reported in patients with COVID-19. Specific T cell subsets (CD4+/Treg/CD8+) and sorted SARS-CoV-2-responsive or tetramer+ T cells had not yet been sequenced, and the corresponding sequencing experiments were ongoing. The size of the cohort was considered insufficient for assessing HLA contributions to COVID-19 susceptibility or severity. A total of around 2,100 TCR clusters were exclusive to the recovered cohort, and 31 of those clusters were low-pGen clusters.

The sample was run on an Illumina MiSeq. Multiplex PCR with BIOMED2 TRB-A/B primer pools was used to amplify TRB rearrangements. Two consecutive PCRs added Illumina-compatible adapters and 7-nucleotide sample barcodes to the amplicons. All library PCRs used Phusion HS II polymerase. The amplicons were purified from gel with the NucleoSpin Gel and PCR Clean-up kit, measured on Qubit, and then pooled at roughly 4 nM. Amplicon pool quality was checked on an Agilent 2100 Bioanalyzer before Illumina next-generation sequencing. In the authors' own workflow: MiXCR 3.0.8 with the default MiXCR reference library was used to annotate TRB rearrangements. Sequences with fewer than 2 reads and non-productive reads were filtered out, and every unique CDR3 nucleotide sequence was treated as a single clone. Clonality, diversity, richness and V-J gene usage were calculated in R 3.5.1. GLIPH2 was used to cluster TCRs based on CDR3 similarity, and OLGA was used to calculate the generation probabilities. GLIPH2 clusters were kept only when the clusters contained at least four unique TCR clonotypes present in at least three individuals. TCRdb itself trimmed the public reads at Q25 with fastp, ran MiXCR and retained productive beta chains. For every CDR3 protein sequence, its rows merge into one entry that carries the most common genes and DNA. TCRdb, not the authors, supplied the V and J calls. For this sample there are around 21,000 distinct CDR3 sequences; about a third appear just once. About 2.2% of the sample comes from the top ten.

Inclusive of the bounding cysteine and phenylalanine, the CDR3 is 13 residues long. Only CDR3 DNA is held: 39 bases, read in frame from base 1. Reading the germline V gene gives CDR1 ENHRY and CDR2 SYGVKD. V and J lose 6 bases and 5 bases, and a span of 11 bases separates them. This clonotype was found many times. It lacks a known antigen. Base qualities were left out, and no much larger clone turns up one base away. The chain links TRBV10-3 with TRBJ2-1, with the D gene not clear enough to name. Sequences were obtained from blood. The clonotype comes from a human donor who had recovered from COVID-19. The CDR3: CAIRGRVNNEQFF. The sequenced DNA is TGTGCCATCAGGGGAAGGGTTAACAATGAGCAGTTCTTC.